The clone carrying this T cell receptor (beta chain) was detected many times. Its specificity is not known. The data were taken from a study of T cell repertoires in cytomegalovirus infection. Overall study context: From public TCR beta signatures came an indication of both CMV infection and matching HLA type. Points from the study as a whole: Cumulative frequency of public TCR beta families picked out carriers of CMV plus the relevant HLA. Clonotypes of TCR beta that were HLA-C-restricted and CMV-specific dominated the ex vivo response.

Each CDR3 protein is one row after TCRdb ran MiXCR on the reads. The sample lists some 300,000 distinct CDR3 sequences, about 8.8% occurring once. Deletions cut 3 bases from V and 4 bases from J, with 10 bases between. This CDR3 contains 13 residues. Germline V gene lookup returns CDR1 MNHNS and CDR2 SASEGT. V usage is TRBV6-1 and J usage is TRBJ2-7; TRBD1 might be the D (6 bases). The sequencing input was PBMCs. The source is a human donor in good health (CMV status not recorded). Some clones in this sample may be carry-over from other donors' samples. Here the CDR3 DNA reads TGTGCCAGCAGTGATTGGACAGAATACGAGCAGTACTTC. It specifies CASSDWTEYEQYF.